The 25 T cell receptor beta chains in this list originate from one sample, sequenced in a study of CD4 T cells in relation to SARS-CoV-2 and coronaviruses. The unexposed donors gave CD4+ T cells in about 2011-2019, prior to COVID-19. CD4+ T cells were isolated from the cells after 10 days of culture. For these receptors, no antigen is known. The assay was immunoSEQ multiplex PCR, and TCRdb's table has in-frame clones only and misses some. Here the sample spans 15,000 to 20,000 clones, about 68% being singletons. Sequencing used CD4+ T cells from PBMCs, cultured in vitro. The source of these receptors is a human donor in good health.

The gene calls are TRBV2 and TRBJ2-5; maybe TRBD2 (5 bases). Trimming removed 6 bases at V and 5 bases at J, with 10 bases between. This CDR3 comprises 12 residues. Germline V gives CDR1 SNHLY, CDR2 FYNNEI. The CDR3 protein is CASRGSPETQYF. The CDR3 DNA sequence: TGTGCCAGCAGGGGGAGTCCGGAGACCCAGTACTTC.

The chain uses TRBV19 and TRBJ2-1, with TRBD2 matching 14 bases. The CDR3 runs to 18 residues. The V gene end was trimmed by 5 bases and the J gene end by 7 bases; junction bases not matched to a gene: 13. Germline V gene lookup returns CDR1 LNHDA and CDR2 SQIVND (reference sequence). The chain's CDR3 is CASSPNSRTSGRSNEQFF. In DNA, the CDR3 is TGTGCCAGTAGTCCGAACTCAAGGACTAGCGGGAGGAGTAATGAGCAGTTCTTC.

V is TRBV20-1 and J is TRBJ2-5; D is undetermined. Germline V CDR1 and CDR2: DFQATT, SNEGSKA (reference sequence). This CDR3 spans 10 amino acids. V was pared by 7 bases and J by 5 bases, with 8 bases between. As DNA, the CDR3 is TGCAGTGAGAAGGAGGAGACCCAGTACTTC. Its protein product is CSEKEETQYF.

This clone is deemed medium-sized. This chain uses TRBV6-6 with TRBJ2-7; the D is unclear. V shed 2 bases and J shed 7 bases, with 15 bases lying between them. Germline V lookup: CDR1 MNHNY, CDR2 SVGAGI (reference sequence). The CDR3 covers 14 residues. CDR3 bases: TGTGCCAGCAGTTACCTCCGAGGTTCTGGAGAGCAGTACTTC. This sequence encodes CASSYLRGSGEQYF.

The V gene is TRBV18, the J gene TRBJ2-3; no firm D call. The CDR3 spans 16 residues. V was clipped by 3 bases and J by 0 bases, with 13 bases between them. CDR1 KGHSH and CDR2 LQKENI come from the germline V gene. CDR3 nucleotide sequence: TGTGCCAGCTCACCTAATCCAGCCACTAGCACAGATACGCAGTATTTT. It specifies CASSPNPATSTDTQYF. Supplemented by reference TRBV18 and TRBJ2-3, the full variable domain reads NAGVMQNPRHLVRRRGQEARLRCSPMKGHSHVYWYRQLPEEGLKFMVYLQKENIIDESGMPKERFSAEFPKEGPSILRIQQVVRGDSAAYFCASSPNPATSTDTQYFGPGTRLTVL.

The chain uses TRBV7-9 and TRBJ2-1; the match to TRBD1 covers 8 bases. The length of the CDR3 is 13 residues. After removal of 5 bases from V and 3 bases from J, the junction contained 0 bases not matched to a gene. CDR1 and CDR2 from the germline V gene are SEHNR and FQNEAQ (reference sequence). The CDR3 sequence: CASSTGGYNEQFF. Here the CDR3 DNA reads TGTGCCAGCAGCACAGGGGGCTACAATGAGCAGTTCTTC. Full variable domain (outside the CDR3, taken from reference TRBV7-9 and TRBJ2-1): DTGVSQNPRHKITKRGQNVTFRCDPISEHNRLYWYRQTLGQGPEFLTYFQNEAQLEKSRLLSDRFSAERPKGSFSTLEIQRTEQGDSAMYLCASSTGGYNEQFFGPGTRLTVL.

The rearrangement joins TRBV19 to TRBJ2-1; 8 nucleotides agree with TRBD2. This CDR3 region has 15 residues. With 6 bases clipped from V and 8 bases from J, the junction kept 12 bases outside the gene matches. Germline V gene lookup returns CDR1 LNHDA and CDR2 SQIVND (reference sequence). CDR3 nucleotides: TGTGCCAGTAGGGGCCGTAGACTAGCGATGGATGAGCAGTTCTTC. Translating it yields CASRGRRLAMDEQFF.

V and J are TRBV19 and TRBJ1-3, with D possibly TRBD1 on 6 matching bases. Germline V gene lookup returns CDR1 LNHDA and CDR2 SQIVND (reference sequence). V dropped 5 bases and J dropped 3 bases, with 14 bases sitting between them. The CDR3 extends over 15 amino acids. This CDR3 is CASSSRGFLGNTIYF. The CDR3 nucleotides are TGTGCCAGTAGTTCCAGGGGCTTTCTTGGAAACACCATATATTTT.

The rearrangement uses TRBV6-2 or TRBV6-3 and TRBJ1-5; 10 bases fit TRBD1. V dropped 2 bases and J dropped 6; count of bases not matched to a gene: 4. The CDR3 covers 15 residues. Per the germline V gene, CDR1 is MNHEY and CDR2 is SVGEGT. CDR3 in amino acids: CASSYIGTGVQPQHF. CDR3 coding DNA: TGTGCCAGCAGTTACATCGGGACAGGGGTTCAGCCCCAGCATTTT.

This chain uses TRBV30 with TRBJ1-1; D is possibly TRBD1 (6 bases). V shed 1 base and J shed 5 bases, with 11 bases lying between them. The CDR3 contains 13 residues. Germline V gene sequence: CDR1 GTSNPN, CDR2 SVGIG (reference sequence). CDR3 DNA sequence: TGTGCCTGGAGTGCGACAGGACTAACTGAAGCTTTCTTT. Translated: CAWSATGLTEAFF.

This clone was seen a few times. This sequence joins TRBV4-1 and TRBJ2-3; no clear D gene. The CDR3 runs 13 residues. Germline V CDR1 and CDR2: MGHRA, YSYEKL. V lost 8 bases, J lost 3 bases, and 12 bases lay in between. For the CDR3, the DNA is TGCGCCAGCGGTTCGGAAACTACAGATACGCAGTATTTT. Its protein product is CASGSETTDTQYF.

The chain carries TRBV7-3 and TRBJ1-2; 9 bases are shared with TRBD1. V was pared by 5 bases and J by 1 base, with 11 bases of the junction left unmatched. Germline CDR1 and CDR2: SGHTA and FQGTGA. This CDR3 has 17 residues. The CDR3 DNA follows: TGTGCCAGCAGCCCGGGGGGACAGGGTTTTCTTAACTATGGCTACACCTTC. Encoded protein: CASSPGGQGFLNYGYTF. Based on the CDR3 plus reference TRBV7-3 and TRBJ1-2, the full variable domain is GAGVSQTPSNKVTEKGKYVELRCDPISGHTALYWYRQSLGQGPEFLIYFQGTGAADDSGLPNDRFFAVRPEGSVSTLKIQRTERGDSAVYLCASSPGGQGFLNYGYTFGSGTRLTVV.

V gene TRBV12-3 or TRBV12-4 combines with J gene TRBJ2-7, with D hard to call. This CDR3 contains 10 residues. V lost 8 bases, J lost 2 bases, and 4 bases lay in between. CDR3 coding DNA: TGTGCCAGCGGAACCTACGAGCAGTACTTC. This encodes CASGTYEQYF.

This chain uses TRBV6-1 with TRBJ1-1, with TRBD1 matching over 10 bases. V trimming: 3 bases; J trimming: 3 bases; junction bases outside the gene matches: 10. From germline, CDR1 is MNHNS and CDR2 SASEGT. The CDR3 sequence is 17 residues long. The CDR3 reads CASSDVPGQGWDTEAFF. CDR3 in DNA: TGTGCCAGCAGTGACGTCCCGGGACAGGGGTGGGACACTGAAGCTTTCTTT.

This sequence joins TRBV18 and TRBJ2-7; 9 bases are shared with TRBD1. The CDR3 length is 16 residues. Germline trimming cut 2 bases from V and 4 bases from J; bases unmatched to any gene: 9. Germline loops: CDR1 KGHSH, CDR2 LQKENI. CDR3 region: CASSPAGQGGRYEQYF. In DNA form, the CDR3 reads TGTGCCAGCTCACCAGCGGGACAGGGTGGTAGGTACGAGCAGTACTTC.

This sequence joins TRBV6-5 and TRBJ2-2; no reliable D call. Trimming shortened V by 0 bases and J by 4 bases, and 9 bases separated the two germline ends. The CDR3 covers 15 residues. Per the germline V gene, CDR1 is MNHEY and CDR2 is SVGAGI. The CDR3, as DNA: TGTGCCAGCAGTTACTCGCTAGAGTCCACCGGGGAGCTGTTTTTT. Protein product: CASSYSLESTGELFF.

V and J are TRBV2 and TRBJ2-7, with D tentatively TRBD1 or TRBD2 (5 bases each). Germline V gene sequence: CDR1 SNHLY, CDR2 FYNNEI. Trimming took 6 bases from V and 2 from J, leaving 11 bases between them. CDR3 length: 13 residues. CDR3 nucleotide sequence: TGTGCCAGCAGCTGGGACCGCGCCTACGAGCAGTACTTC. It yields the protein CASSWDRAYEQYF.

The V and J genes are TRBV6-5 and TRBJ1-5; TRBD1 aligns across 10 bases. J lost 6 bases, V lost 5 bases, and 7 bases had no gene match. CDR1 and CDR2 (germline): MNHEY, SVGAGI. CDR3 size: 15 residues. CDR3 sequence (DNA): TGTGCCAGCAGTCCCGGGACAGGGGCGTTTCAGCCCCAGCATTTT. Amino acid sequence: CASSPGTGAFQPQHF.

A few counts support this clone. The chain joins TRBV5-8 to TRBJ2-3, with D unresolved. The CDR3 sequence is 14 residues long. The germline CDR1 and CDR2 sequences are SGHTS and YDEGEE. The V and J ends lost 4 bases and 0 bases respectively, with 9 bases between them. CDR3 sequence: CASSPHRSTDTQYF. The CDR3 region has the DNA TGTGCCAGCAGCCCACATCGGAGCACAGATACGCAGTATTTT.

The chain joins TRBV10-3 to TRBJ2-7, with D unclear. The length of the CDR3 is 12 residues. Germline lookup yields CDR1 ENHRY and CDR2 SYGVKD. Trimming pared 8 bases from V and 2 bases from J, leaving 10 bases between. The CDR3 here is CAISDGPYEQYF. The DNA for the CDR3 is TGTGCCATCTCGGATGGGCCCTACGAGCAGTACTTC.

The chain has TRBV7-8 and TRBJ1-1; D perhaps matches TRBD1 (6 bases). From germline, CDR1 is SGHVS and CDR2 FQNEAQ. This CDR3 spans 14 amino acids. V lost 2 bases and J lost 1, with 8 bases in between. CDR3 sequence reads: CASSLPGQNTEAFF. For the CDR3, the DNA is TGTGCCAGCAGCTTACCGGGACAGAACACTGAAGCTTTCTTT.

The rearrangement joins TRBV20-1 to TRBJ2-5, with D uncertain. V was shortened by 3 bases and J by 5 bases, with 10 bases between the two germline ends. The CDR3 is 12 amino acids. Per germline, CDR1 DFQATT and CDR2 SNEGSKA (reference sequence). The CDR3 bases are TGCAGTGCTAGTTCGGAAATTGAGACCCAGTACTTC. This encodes CSASSEIETQYF.

The V call is TRBV24-1, the J call TRBJ2-2; tentative D call: TRBD2 (6 bases). Per germline, CDR1 KGHDR and CDR2 SFDVKD. The CDR3 loop spans 15 amino acids. The germline V and J ends were trimmed by 3 bases and 5 bases, with 12 bases remaining between them. The CDR3 DNA follows: TGTGCCACCAGTGATGTCAGGGAGGATACCGGGGAGCTGTTTTTT. It encodes CATSDVREDTGELFF.

This clone was counted only a few times. J is TRBJ1-2 and V is TRBV5-1; 7 bases align to TRBD1. The trim removed 3 bases at V and 4 bases at J, leaving 6 bases unmatched. Germline assignment: CDR1 SGHRS and CDR2 YFSETQ. This CDR3 has 14 amino acids. The DNA of the CDR3 is TGCGCCAGCAGCTCCGGACAGGAGCCCTATGGCTACACCTTC. Amino acid sequence: CASSSGQEPYGYTF. The variable domain in full, completed from reference TRBV5-1 and TRBJ1-2, reads KAGVTQTPRYLIKTRGQQVTLSCSPISGHRSVSWYQQTPGQGLQFLFEYFSETQRNKGNFPGRFSGRQFSNSRSEMNVSTLELGDSALYLCASSSGQEPYGYTFGSGTRLTVV.

V gene TRBV28 combines with J gene TRBJ1-1, with D uncertain. Per the germline V gene, CDR1 is MDHEN and CDR2 is SYDVKM. CDR3 length equals 12 residues. Between the trimmed V and J ends, which lost 7 bases and 3 bases, there was a span of 9 bases. CDR3 protein: CASKRQYTEAFF. In DNA, the CDR3 is TGTGCCAGCAAGCGCCAGTACACTGAAGCTTTCTTT. Variable domain in full (rest from reference TRBV28 and TRBJ1-1): DVKVTQSSRYLVKRTGEKVFLECVQDMDHENMFWYRQDPGLGLRLIYFSYDVKMKEKGDIPEGYSVSREKKERFSLILESASTNQTSMYLCASKRQYTEAFFGQGTRLTVV.